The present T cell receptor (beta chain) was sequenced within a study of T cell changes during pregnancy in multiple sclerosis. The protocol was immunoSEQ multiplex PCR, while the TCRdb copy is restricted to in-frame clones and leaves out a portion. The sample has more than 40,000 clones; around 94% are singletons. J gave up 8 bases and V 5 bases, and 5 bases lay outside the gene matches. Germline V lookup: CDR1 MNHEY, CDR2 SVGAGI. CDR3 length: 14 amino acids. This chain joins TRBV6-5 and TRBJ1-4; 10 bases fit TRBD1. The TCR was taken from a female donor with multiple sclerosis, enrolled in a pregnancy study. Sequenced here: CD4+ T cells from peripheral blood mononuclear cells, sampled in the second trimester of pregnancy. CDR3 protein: CASSRQGAREKLFF. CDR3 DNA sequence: TGTGCCAGCAGTAGACAGGGGGCAAGGGAAAAACTGTTTTTT.